This section outlines one TCR beta chain sequence together with its context. The data were obtained in a study of blood T cell repertoires in COVID-19. Study-level background: Donors in the United States, Italy and Spain gave samples during acute or convalescent COVID-19. T cells, B-cell-depleted T cells, or PBMCs provided the cDNA or gDNA that served as material.

V gave up 1 base and J gave up 0 bases, with 8 bases separating them. The CDR3 extends over 15 amino acids. Germline CDR1 SGHDN, CDR2 FVKESK. The authors' processing: The assay estimated nucleated cells by amplifying reference gene primers. TCRdb's copy holds only in-frame clones and misses some; the assay was immunoSEQ multiplex PCR. Clone size and the V and J calls come from that table; the DNA yielded D and trimming. The sample carries more than 150,000 clones, 80% to 90% recorded once. V is TRBV14 and J is TRBJ2-3; D is unclear. This clonotype was obtained from a woman of 80 years or more with COVID-19, enrolled during active disease. The sample consisted of peripheral blood. The CDR3 region is CASSQGRFSTDTQYF. DNA for the CDR3: TGTGCCAGCAGCCAAGGGAGATTTAGCACAGATACGCAGTATTTT.